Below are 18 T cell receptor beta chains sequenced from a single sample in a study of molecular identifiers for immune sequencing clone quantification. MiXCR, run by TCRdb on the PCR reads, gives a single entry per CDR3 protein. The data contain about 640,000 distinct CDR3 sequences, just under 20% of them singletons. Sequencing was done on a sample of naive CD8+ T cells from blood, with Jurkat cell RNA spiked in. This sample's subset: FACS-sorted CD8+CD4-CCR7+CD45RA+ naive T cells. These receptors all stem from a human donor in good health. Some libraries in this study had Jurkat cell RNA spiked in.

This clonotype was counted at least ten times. The CDR3 DNA is TGCGCCAGCAGCCAAGTTAGCAATCAGCCCCAGCATTTT. It specifies CASSQVSNQPQHF. The gene calls are TRBV4-1 and TRBJ1-5; D gene ambiguous. The germline V gene has CDR1 MGHRA and CDR2 YSYEKL. V lost 1 base to trimming and J lost 0 bases, with 1 base between them. This CDR3 comprises 13 residues.

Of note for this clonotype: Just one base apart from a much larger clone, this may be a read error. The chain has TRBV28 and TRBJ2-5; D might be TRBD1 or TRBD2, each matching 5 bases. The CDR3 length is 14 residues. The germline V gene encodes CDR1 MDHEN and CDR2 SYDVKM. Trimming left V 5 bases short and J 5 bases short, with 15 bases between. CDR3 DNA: TGTGCCAGCAGTGCCCCACGGGGCGGGGAGACCCAGTACTTC. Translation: CASSAPRGGETQYF.

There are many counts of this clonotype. CDR3 DNA sequence: TGCGCCAGCAGCCAAGATCGCCACAGGGACACTGAAGCTTTCTTT. It encodes CASSQDRHRDTEAFF. V is TRBV4-3 and J is TRBJ1-1; D is perhaps TRBD1 (6 bases). V shed 0 bases and J shed 3 bases, with 11 bases lying between them. The CDR3 runs 15 residues. The V gene's germline CDR1 is LGHNA and CDR2 YSLEER.

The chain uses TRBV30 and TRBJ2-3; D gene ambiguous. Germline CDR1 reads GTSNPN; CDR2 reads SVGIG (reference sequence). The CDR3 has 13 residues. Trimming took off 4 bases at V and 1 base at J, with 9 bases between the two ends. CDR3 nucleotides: TGTGCCTGGACTTCACTGGGCACAGATACGCAGTATTTT. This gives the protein CAWTSLGTDTQYF.

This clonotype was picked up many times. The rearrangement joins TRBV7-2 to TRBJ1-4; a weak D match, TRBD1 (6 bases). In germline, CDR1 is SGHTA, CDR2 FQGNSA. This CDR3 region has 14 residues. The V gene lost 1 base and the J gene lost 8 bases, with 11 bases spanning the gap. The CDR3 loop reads CASSLDRVEEKLFF. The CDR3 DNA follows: TGTGCCAGCAGCTTAGACAGGGTAGAGGAAAAACTGTTTTTT.

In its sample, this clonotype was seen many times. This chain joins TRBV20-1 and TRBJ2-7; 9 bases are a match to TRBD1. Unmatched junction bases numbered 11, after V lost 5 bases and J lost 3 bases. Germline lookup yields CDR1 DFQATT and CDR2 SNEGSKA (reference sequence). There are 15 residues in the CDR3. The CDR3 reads CSASLRDRAFYEQYF. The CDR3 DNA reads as TGCAGTGCTTCCCTCCGGGACAGGGCGTTCTACGAGCAGTACTTC.

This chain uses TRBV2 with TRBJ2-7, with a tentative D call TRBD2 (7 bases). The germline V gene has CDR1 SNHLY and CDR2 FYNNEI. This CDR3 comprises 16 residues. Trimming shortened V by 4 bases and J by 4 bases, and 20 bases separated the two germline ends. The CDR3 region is CASSGSLEGGTYEQYF. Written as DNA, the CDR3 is TGTGCCAGCAGTGGCTCTCTAGAGGGGGGGACTTACGAGCAGTACTTC. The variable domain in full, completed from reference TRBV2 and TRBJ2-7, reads EPEVTQTPSHQVTQMGQEVILRCVPISNHLYFYWYRQILGQKVEFLVSFYNNEISEKSEIFDDQFSVERPDGSNFTLKIRSTKLEDSAMYFCASSGSLEGGTYEQYFGPGTRLTVT.

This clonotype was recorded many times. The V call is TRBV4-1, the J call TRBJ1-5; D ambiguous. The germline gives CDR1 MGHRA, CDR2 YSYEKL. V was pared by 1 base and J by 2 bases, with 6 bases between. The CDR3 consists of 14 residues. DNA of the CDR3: TGCGCCAGCAGCCAAGTCCCAGGCAATCAGCCCCAGCATTTT. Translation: CASSQVPGNQPQHF.

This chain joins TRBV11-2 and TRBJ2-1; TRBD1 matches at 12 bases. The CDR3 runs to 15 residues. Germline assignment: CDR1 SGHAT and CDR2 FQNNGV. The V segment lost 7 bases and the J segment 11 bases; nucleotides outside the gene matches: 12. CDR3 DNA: TGTGCCAGCACCGTTTCCGGGACAGGGGGCGATCAGCAGTTCTTC. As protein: CASTVSGTGGDQQFF.

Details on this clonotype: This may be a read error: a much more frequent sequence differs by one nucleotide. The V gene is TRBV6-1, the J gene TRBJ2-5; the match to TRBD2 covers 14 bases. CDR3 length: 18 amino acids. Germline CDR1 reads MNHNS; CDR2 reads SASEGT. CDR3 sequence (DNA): TGTGTCAGCAGTGGACTAGCGGGAGGACCTAAGACTGGGGAGACCCAGTACTTC. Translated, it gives CVSSGLAGGPKTGETQYF.

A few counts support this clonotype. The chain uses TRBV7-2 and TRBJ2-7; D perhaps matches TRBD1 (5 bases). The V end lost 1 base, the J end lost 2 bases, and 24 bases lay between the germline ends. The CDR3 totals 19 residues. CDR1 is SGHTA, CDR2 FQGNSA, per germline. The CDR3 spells CASSLGGGSVSLRTYEQYF. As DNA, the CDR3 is TGTGCCAGCAGCTTAGGGGGCGGCTCTGTTTCACTCCGAACCTACGAGCAGTACTTC.

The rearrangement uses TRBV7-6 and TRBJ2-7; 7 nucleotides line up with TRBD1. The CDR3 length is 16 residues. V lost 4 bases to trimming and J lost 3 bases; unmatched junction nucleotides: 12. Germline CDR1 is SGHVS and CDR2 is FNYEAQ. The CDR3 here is CASSSYPRDSDYEQYF. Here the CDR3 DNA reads TGTGCCAGCAGCTCCTATCCCCGGGACAGTGACTACGAGCAGTACTTC.

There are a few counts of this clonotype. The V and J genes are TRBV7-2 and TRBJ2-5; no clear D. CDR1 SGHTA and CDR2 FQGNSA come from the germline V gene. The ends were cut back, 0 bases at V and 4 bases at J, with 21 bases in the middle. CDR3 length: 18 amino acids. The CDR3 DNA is TGTGCCAGCAGCTTAGCGTCTTTACACAAGCTCGTACGAGAGACCCAGTACTTC. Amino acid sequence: CASSLASLHKLVRETQYF. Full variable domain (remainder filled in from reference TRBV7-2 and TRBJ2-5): GAGVSQSPSNKVTEKGKDVELRCDPISGHTALYWYRQSLGQGLEFLIYFQGNSAPDKSGLPSDRFSAERTGGSVSTLTIQRTQQEDSAVYLCASSLASLHKLVRETQYFGPGTRLLVL.

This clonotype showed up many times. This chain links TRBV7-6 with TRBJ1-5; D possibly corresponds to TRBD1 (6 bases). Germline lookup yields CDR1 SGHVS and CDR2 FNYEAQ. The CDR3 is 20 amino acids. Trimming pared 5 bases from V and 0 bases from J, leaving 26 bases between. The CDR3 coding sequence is TGTGCCAGCAGCCCTAAACCGGGACAAGGGGCCGACTATAGCAATCAGCCCCAGCATTTT. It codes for CASSPKPGQGADYSNQPQHF.

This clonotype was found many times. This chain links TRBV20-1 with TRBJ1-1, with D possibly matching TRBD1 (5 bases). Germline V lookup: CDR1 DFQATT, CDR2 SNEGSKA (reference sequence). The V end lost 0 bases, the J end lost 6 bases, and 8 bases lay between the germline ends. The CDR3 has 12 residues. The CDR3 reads CSARDMGAEAFF. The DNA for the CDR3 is TGCAGTGCTAGAGATATGGGGGCTGAAGCTTTCTTT.

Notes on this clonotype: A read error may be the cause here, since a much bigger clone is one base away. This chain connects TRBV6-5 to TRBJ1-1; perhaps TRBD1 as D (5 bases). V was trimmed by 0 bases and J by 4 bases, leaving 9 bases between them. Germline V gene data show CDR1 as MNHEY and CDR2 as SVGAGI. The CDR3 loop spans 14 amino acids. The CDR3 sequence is CASSYSPGTTEAFF. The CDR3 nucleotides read TGTGCCAGCAGTTACTCACCGGGGACCACTGAAGCTTTCTTT.

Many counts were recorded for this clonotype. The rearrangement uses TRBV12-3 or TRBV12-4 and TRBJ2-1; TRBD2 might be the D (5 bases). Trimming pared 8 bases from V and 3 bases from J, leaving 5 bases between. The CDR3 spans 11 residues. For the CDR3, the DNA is TGTGCCAGCGAGGGCTACAATGAGCAGTTCTTC. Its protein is CASEGYNEQFF.

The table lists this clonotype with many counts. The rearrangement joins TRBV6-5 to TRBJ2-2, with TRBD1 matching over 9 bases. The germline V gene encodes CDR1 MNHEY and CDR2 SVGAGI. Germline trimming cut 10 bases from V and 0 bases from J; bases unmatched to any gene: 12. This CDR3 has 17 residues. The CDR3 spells CATEAGTGIPNTGELFF. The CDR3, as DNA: TGTGCCACCGAAGCCGGGACAGGGATCCCGAACACCGGGGAGCTGTTTTTT.